This T cell receptor beta chain was identified during a study of T cell clones after liver transplantation. Whole-study context: Pre-transplant mixed lymphocyte reactions yielded third-party-reactive TCRbeta sequences as comparators for graft-donor-reactive sequences.

This table comes from immunoSEQ multiplex PCR, and its TCRdb copy is limited to in-frame clones, with some not included. The sample contains fewer than 20,000 clones, around 87% of which appear only once. CDR1 is GTSNPN and CDR2 is SVGIG in the germline V gene (reference sequence). Trimming took 5 bases from V and 0 from J, leaving 8 bases between them. The CDR3 is 12 residues long. The chain has TRBV30 and TRBJ2-7, with D hard to call. This receptor was taken from a human patient who received a liver transplant. The graft donor may be the source of some T cells. The specimen comprised CD8+ T cells from blood, sampled almost 47 months after liver transplant. CDR3 loop: CAWALLSYEQYF. The CDR3 bases are TGTGCCTGGGCCTTACTCTCCTACGAGCAGTACTTC.